The TCR beta chain under discussion was sequenced for a study of glioma-infiltrating T cells after dendritic cell vaccination. Looking at the study overall: Between about 2003 and 2012, patients got autologous tumor lysate-pulsed dendritic cell vaccines. Dendritic cells derived from monocytes and pulsed with autologous tumor lysate formed the vaccine.

The immunoSEQ assay amplified TCRB CDR3 from up to roughly 2 ug DNA. Produced via immunoSEQ multiplex PCR; TCRdb's table is partial and in-frame only. The data show roughly 60,000 clones, with roughly 83% seen just once and around 14% held by the top ten. Specified time point: after dendritic cell vaccination, including at tumor progression/relapse. All glioblastoma patients lacked an isocitrate dehydrogenase mutation. The CDR3 has 15 amino acids. J was trimmed by 6 bases and V by 6 bases; bases with no gene match: 12. The V gene's germline CDR1 is KGHSH and CDR2 LQKENI. This chain connects TRBV18 to TRBJ1-2; 8 bases align to TRBD1. The source was blood, collected after dendritic cell vaccination. The receptor's source is a human donor with glioblastoma. In DNA form, the CDR3 reads TGTGCCAGCTCTCGAAACCCCGGGACAGGCGATGGCTACACCTTC. Translation: CASSRNPGTGDGYTF. Together with reference TRBV18 and TRBJ1-2, the CDR3 gives the full variable domain: NAGVMQNPRHLVRRRGQEARLRCSPMKGHSHVYWYRQLPEEGLKFMVYLQKENIIDESGMPKERFSAEFPKEGPSILRIQQVVRGDSAAYFCASSRNPGTGDGYTFGSGTRLTVV.